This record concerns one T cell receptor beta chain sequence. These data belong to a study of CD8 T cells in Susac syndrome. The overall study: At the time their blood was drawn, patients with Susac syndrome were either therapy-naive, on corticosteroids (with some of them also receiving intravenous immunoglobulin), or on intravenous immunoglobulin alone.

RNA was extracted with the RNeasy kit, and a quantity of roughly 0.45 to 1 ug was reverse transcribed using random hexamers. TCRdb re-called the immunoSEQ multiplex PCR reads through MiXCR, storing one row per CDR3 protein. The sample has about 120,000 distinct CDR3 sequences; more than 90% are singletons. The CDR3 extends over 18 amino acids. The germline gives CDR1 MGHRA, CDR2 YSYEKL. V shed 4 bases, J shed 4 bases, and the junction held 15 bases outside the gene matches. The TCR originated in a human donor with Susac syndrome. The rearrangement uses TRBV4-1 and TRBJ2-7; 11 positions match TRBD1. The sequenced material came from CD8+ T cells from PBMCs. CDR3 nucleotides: TGCGCCAGCAGCCCTCAAGAGGCCGGGACAGGGGGATTGTACGAGCAGTACTTC. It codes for CASSPQEAGTGGLYEQYF.